This T cell receptor beta chain was recorded in a study of T cell repertoires in cytomegalovirus infection. The overall study: Indications came from public TCR beta signatures; they pointed to CMV infection and to a matching HLA type. Study findings and constraints: Public TCR beta family frequency separated CMV-and-HLA carriers, including in an independent cohort. CMV-specific TCR beta clonotypes restricted by HLA-C dominated the ex vivo response.

Details on this clonotype: The antigen is not known.

Unmatched junction bases numbered 27, after V lost 7 bases and J lost 2 bases. Per germline, CDR1 SGHAT and CDR2 FQNNGV. The CDR3 loop spans 23 amino acids. TCRdb passed the reads through MiXCR, listing each CDR3 protein once. In the table there are around 230,000 distinct CDR3 sequences, about 40% of which are singletons. The clonotype originates from a human donor in good health (CMV status not recorded). Some clones in this sample may be carry-over from other donors' samples. This sequence joins TRBV11-2 and TRBJ2-2, with 11 bases lining up with TRBD1. Sequenced here: CD8+ T cells from cultured PBMCs, sampled from culture after CMV antigen stimulation. DNA of the CDR3: TGTGCCAGCACCTTCTCCTTTTATGCGGGGACAGGGGGTTTTTTACGAAACACCGGGGAGCTGTTTTTT. Its translation: CASTFSFYAGTGGFLRNTGELFF.